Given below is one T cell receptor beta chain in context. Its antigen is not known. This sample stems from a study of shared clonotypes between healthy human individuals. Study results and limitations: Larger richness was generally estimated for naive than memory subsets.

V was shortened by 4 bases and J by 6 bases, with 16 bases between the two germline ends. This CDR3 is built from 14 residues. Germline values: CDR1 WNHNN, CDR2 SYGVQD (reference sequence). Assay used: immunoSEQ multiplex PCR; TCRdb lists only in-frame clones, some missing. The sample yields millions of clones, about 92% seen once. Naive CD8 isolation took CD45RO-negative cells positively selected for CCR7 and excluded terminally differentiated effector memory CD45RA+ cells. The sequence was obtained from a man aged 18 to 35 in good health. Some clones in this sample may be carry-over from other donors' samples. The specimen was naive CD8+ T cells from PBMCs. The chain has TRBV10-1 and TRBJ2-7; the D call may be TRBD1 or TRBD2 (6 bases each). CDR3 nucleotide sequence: TGCGCCAGCAGTGTCGCCGGGGGCCTAGGCGAGCAGTACTTC. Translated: CASSVAGGLGEQYF.